Presented here are 24 T cell receptor beta chains from one specimen sequenced in a study of T cell responses to AZD1222 COVID-19 vaccine. The method was immunoSEQ multiplex PCR; TCRdb's version includes in-frame clones alone and lacks a portion of them. This table has over 150,000 clones, more than 70% appearing once. This specimen was peripheral blood, taken on day 0 of AZD1222 vaccination. The receptors come from an adult in good health.

The chain combines TRBV7-9 with TRBJ2-7; 8 bases align to TRBD2. Per the germline V gene, CDR1 is SEHNR and CDR2 is FQNEAQ (reference sequence). This CDR3 has 14 residues. J was trimmed by 6 bases and V by 5 bases; bases with no gene match: 9. In DNA, the CDR3 is TGTGCCAGCAGCACTAGCGGTGGCGCGGGCGAGCAGTACTTC. It yields the protein CASSTSGGAGEQYF.

The CDR3 DNA reads TGTGCCAGCAGTCATGCGGGACAGGGGTGGGATACGCAGTATTTT. Encoded protein: CASSHAGQGWDTQYF. This sequence joins TRBV28 and TRBJ2-3; 10 nucleotides agree with TRBD1. Germline V lookup: CDR1 MDHEN, CDR2 SYDVKM. Trimming removed 5 bases from V and 6 bases from J; junction bases left unmatched: 8. This CDR3 comprises 15 residues.

J is TRBJ1-5 and V is TRBV28, with D maybe TRBD1 (5 bases). The V gene lost 7 bases and the J gene lost 7 bases, with 14 bases spanning the gap. The germline gives CDR1 MDHEN, CDR2 SYDVKM. The CDR3 loop spans 13 amino acids. For the CDR3, the DNA is TGTGCCAGCACGCCTCAGGGCCCCCAGCCCCAGCATTTT. Translation: CASTPQGPQPQHF. Looking up the rest from reference TRBV28 and TRBJ1-5 gives the full variable domain: DVKVTQSSRYLVKRTGEKVFLECVQDMDHENMFWYRQDPGLGLRLIYFSYDVKMKEKGDIPEGYSVSREKKERFSLILESASTNQTSMYLCASTPQGPQPQHFGDGTRLSIL.

The chain joins TRBV2 to TRBJ2-1, with unresolved D. Germline V gene sequence: CDR1 SNHLY, CDR2 FYNNEI. V lost 7 bases and J lost 8, with 18 bases in between. CDR3 size: 14 residues. The CDR3 region is CASTRPATGDEQFF. The CDR3, as DNA: TGTGCCAGCACCCGACCTGCGACTGGGGATGAGCAGTTCTTC.

This clone was seen a single time. The rearrangement joins TRBV15 to TRBJ2-5; D is perhaps TRBD1 (5 bases). The CDR3 has 14 residues. Per the germline V gene, CDR1 is LNHNV and CDR2 is YYDKDF (reference sequence). Trimming removed 0 bases at V and 5 bases at J, with 10 bases between. This CDR3 is CATSREGAAETQYF. As DNA, the CDR3 is TGTGCCACCAGCAGAGAAGGGGCGGCGGAGACCCAGTACTTC.

The V call is TRBV5-1, the J call TRBJ2-2; 10 positions match TRBD1. Germline loops: CDR1 SGHRS, CDR2 YFSETQ. J lost 4 bases, V lost 0 bases, and 3 bases had no gene match. The CDR3 is made up of 16 amino acids. The CDR3 region is CASSLATGGFTGELFF. The CDR3, as DNA: TGCGCCAGCAGCTTGGCGACAGGGGGCTTCACCGGGGAGCTGTTTTTT. The whole variable domain, filled in from reference TRBV5-1 and TRBJ2-2, reads KAGVTQTPRYLIKTRGQQVTLSCSPISGHRSVSWYQQTPGQGLQFLFEYFSETQRNKGNFPGRFSGRQFSNSRSEMNVSTLELGDSALYLCASSLATGGFTGELFFGEGSRLTVL.

V and J are TRBV4-3 and TRBJ1-4, with 8 bases that match TRBD1. This CDR3 contains 18 residues. V trimming: 3 bases; J trimming: 5 bases; junction bases outside the gene matches: 14. CDR1 LGHNA and CDR2 YSLEER come from the germline V gene. The CDR3 nucleotides read TGCGCCAGCAGCCAGGGACAGGTAGCGGGCGGCAAAAATGAAAAACTGTTTTTT. Amino acid sequence: CASSQGQVAGGKNEKLFF.

CDR3 amino acids: CASSEEVTGELFF. CDR3 nucleotide sequence: TGTGCCAGCAGTGAGGAGGTAACCGGGGAGCTGTTTTTT. This chain connects TRBV6-4 to TRBJ2-2; tentatively, D is TRBD2 (5 bases). Germline-derived CDR1 and CDR2 are MRHNA and SNTAGT. The CDR3 has 13 amino acids. V shed 3 bases and J shed 5 bases, with 7 bases lying between them.

In this sample, this clone turned up a few times. This chain uses TRBV2 with TRBJ1-5; 9 bases map to TRBD1. The germline V gene has CDR1 SNHLY and CDR2 FYNNEI. V lost 5 bases to trimming and J lost 5 bases; unmatched junction nucleotides: 7. The CDR3 is 15 residues long. CDR3 nucleotides: TGTGCCAGCAGTCCCGACAGGGGGGATTATCAGCCCCAGCATTTT. It yields the protein CASSPDRGDYQPQHF.

The chain links TRBV5-8 to TRBJ1-6; TRBD1 is a possible D gene (5 bases). CDR1 is SGHTS, CDR2 YDEGEE, per germline. This CDR3 is built from 14 residues. Trimming pared 3 bases from V and 9 bases from J, leaving 13 bases between. CDR3 DNA: TGTGCCAGCAGCTGGGTCAGGGACGGTTCACCCCTCCACTTT. This translates into CASSWVRDGSPLHF.

The V call is TRBV6-2 or TRBV6-3, the J call TRBJ1-1; 7 nucleotides match TRBD1. Germline CDR1 is MNHEY and CDR2 is SVGEGT. Trimming removed 5 bases from V and 7 bases from J; junction bases left unmatched: 10. The CDR3 loop spans 14 amino acids. CDR3 amino acids: CASSHLQGFGEAFF. DNA of the CDR3: TGTGCCAGCAGTCACCTACAGGGGTTCGGTGAAGCTTTCTTT.

The genes are TRBV5-5 and TRBJ2-2, with TRBD1 matching 7 bases. The CDR3 spans 15 residues. Germline assignment: CDR1 SGHKS and CDR2 YYEKEE (reference sequence). V lost 5 bases to trimming and J lost 0 bases; unmatched junction nucleotides: 4. CDR3: CASRRQGTNTGELFF. DNA of the CDR3: TGTGCCAGCAGGAGACAGGGAACGAACACCGGGGAGCTGTTTTTT.

In this sample, this clone turned up once. The chain has TRBV29-1 and TRBJ2-5; TRBD2 agrees at 10 bases. The V and J ends lost 2 bases and 3 bases, in that order; junction bases with no gene match: 9. CDR3 length: 16 amino acids. Germline-derived CDR1 and CDR2 are SQVTM and ANQGSEA. The CDR3 is CSVENIRTSGKETQYF. The CDR3 bases are TGCAGCGTTGAAAATATCAGGACTAGCGGAAAAGAGACCCAGTACTTC.

The V gene is TRBV30, the J gene TRBJ1-6; D possibly corresponds to TRBD1 (5 bases). This CDR3 is built from 13 residues. CDR1 and CDR2 from the germline V gene are GTSNPN and SVGIG (reference sequence). V dropped 2 bases and J dropped 7 bases, with 9 bases sitting between them. DNA of the CDR3: TGTGCCTGGAGTCTCGAGGGGAATTCACCCCTCCACTTT. Its protein product is CAWSLEGNSPLHF.

V gene TRBV27 combines with J gene TRBJ2-2, with D maybe TRBD2 (6 bases). The CDR3 spans 14 residues. Per the germline V gene, CDR1 is MNHEY and CDR2 is SMNVEV (reference sequence). V lost 6 bases and J lost 7, with 15 bases in between. The CDR3 spells CASSIEEGHGELFF. The CDR3 bases are TGTGCCAGCAGCATCGAGGAGGGTCACGGGGAGCTGTTTTTT.

In nucleotides, the CDR3 is TGCGCCAGCAGCCACAGCGGGGGGCCCCAAGAGACCCAGTACTTC. Its protein product is CASSHSGGPQETQYF. The chain carries TRBV4-1 and TRBJ2-5, with TRBD2 identical over 9 bases. The CDR3 extends over 15 amino acids. J gave up 1 base and V 3 bases, and 3 bases lay outside the gene matches. Germline CDR1 is MGHRA and CDR2 is YSYEKL.

V gene TRBV7-2 combines with J gene TRBJ1-2, with D possibly TRBD1 on 5 matching bases. Trimming removed 5 bases from V and 7 bases from J, with 17 bases in between. The CDR3 length is 14 residues. In germline, CDR1 is SGHTA, CDR2 FQGNSA. The CDR3 region has the DNA TGTGCCAGCAGCGCCCCAGGGAATCTGCGTGGCTACACCTTC. Its translation is CASSAPGNLRGYTF.

V usage is TRBV12-5 and J usage is TRBJ2-7; 9 bases agree with TRBD1. V shed 1 base, J shed 4 bases, and the junction held 8 bases outside the gene matches. The length of the CDR3 is 16 residues. Per germline, CDR1 LGHNT and CDR2 FRNRAP. The CDR3 sequence: CASGLALGDREYEQYF. The CDR3, as DNA: TGTGCTAGTGGTTTGGCGCTCGGGGACAGGGAATACGAGCAGTACTTC.

In nucleotides, the CDR3 is TGTGCCAGCAGCCGAGGCCGAATGGACTTCTCTGGGGCCAACGTCCTGACTTTC. Encoded protein: CASSRGRMDFSGANVLTF. The chain combines TRBV7-3 with TRBJ2-6; tentatively, D is TRBD2 (5 bases). Trimming removed 5 bases at V and 0 bases at J, with 17 bases between. The CDR3 is made up of 18 amino acids. Germline CDR1 SGHTA, CDR2 FQGTGA.

The rearrangement links TRBV28 to TRBJ2-1; tentative D call: TRBD2 (5 bases). Germline V CDR1 and CDR2: MDHEN, SYDVKM. Trimming took 2 bases from V and 0 from J, leaving 11 bases between them. This CDR3 spans 16 amino acids. In DNA, the CDR3 is TGTGCCAGCAGTTTACCTCGTGGGAGCTCCTACAATGAGCAGTTCTTC. As protein: CASSLPRGSSYNEQFF.

This rearrangement joins TRBV10-3 to TRBJ1-6; maybe TRBD1 (5 bases). The CDR3 is made up of 15 amino acids. V lost 6 bases and J lost 10, with 19 bases in between. The germline V gene has CDR1 ENHRY and CDR2 SYGVKD. The CDR3 region has the DNA TGTGCCATCAGCCCACATGAGAGGGGAGGGTCACCCCTCCACTTT. The encoded protein is CAISPHERGGSPLHF.

CDR3 sequence reads: CASSAFDQTGELFF. Written as DNA, the CDR3 is TGCGCCAGCAGCGCCTTTGATCAAACCGGGGAGCTGTTTTTT. The chain recombines TRBV4-1 with TRBJ2-2; D is unclear. The germline CDR1 and CDR2 sequences are MGHRA and YSYEKL. V was trimmed by 5 bases and J by 5 bases, leaving 12 bases between them. CDR3 length: 14 amino acids.

V is TRBV2 and J is TRBJ1-6, with 8 bases identical to TRBD1. V shed 6 bases, J shed 2 bases, and the junction held 9 bases outside the gene matches. Germline CDR1 and CDR2: SNHLY and FYNNEI. CDR3 length equals 17 residues. The CDR3 coding sequence is TGTGCCAGCAGGAAGGACAGGGAAGGTCCCTATAATTCACCCCTCCACTTT. It yields the protein CASRKDREGPYNSPLHF.

The chain joins TRBV19 to TRBJ1-2; D is ambiguous. Germline CDR1 is LNHDA and CDR2 is SQIVND (reference sequence). This CDR3 has 13 residues. The V gene lost 8 bases and the J gene lost 1 base, with 11 bases spanning the gap. The CDR3 region is CASSRGLNYGYTF. The CDR3, as DNA: TGTGCCAGTTCAAGAGGACTTAACTATGGCTACACCTTC.